This T cell receptor (beta chain) was captured in a study of early T cells in non-severe SARS-CoV-2 infection. Looking at the study overall: Bulk RNA taken from unsorted whole blood was sequenced, leaving chains unpaired. Study-level points and caveats: A preference for anti-spike CD8 responses marked VDJdb matching, which missed private and CD4 specificities.

Per germline, CDR1 MNHNY and CDR2 SVGAGI (reference sequence). The V gene end was trimmed by 2 bases and the J gene end by 5 bases; junction bases not matched to a gene: 1. The CDR3 spans 14 residues. Concerning this clonotype itself: The target antigen is unknown.

Unique molecular identifiers were affixed to single, distinct cDNA molecules. TCRdb reprocessed the 5' RACE reads via MiXCR and lists one record per CDR3 protein. This sample has some 50,000 distinct CDR3 sequences, with 7% to 10% found just once. The chain is built from TRBV6-6 and TRBJ1-4, with TRBD1 matching 8 bases. The receptor's source is an adult who was a healthcare worker with PCR-confirmed SARS-CoV-2 infection or an uninfected control (not recorded which). Sequenced input: whole blood. The CDR3 DNA reads TGTGCCAGCAGTTACCGGGACAGGAATGAAAAACTGTTTTTT. Its translation is CASSYRDRNEKLFF.